These T cell receptor beta chains were read from a single sample in a study of cytomegalovirus exposure and HLA in healthy donors. Data came from immunoSEQ multiplex PCR; TCRdb stores just in-frame clones and leaves some out. The sample yields approximately 70,000 clones, approximately 75% seen once. Sequencing was performed on PBMCs. The receptors stem from a woman aged 40 to 50 in good health and CMV-seropositive. Both conserved end residues are part of each CDR3. Fields, in order: J gene, V gene, D gene, clone size, CDR3 DNA, CDR3 protein. A D gene is named only where the DNA matches it firmly. Size is stated for part of the rows, as once, few or many counts, or as a class when the clone is expanded.

TRBJ1-4,TRBV10-3,TRBD1,-,TGTGCCATCAGTGAGTCTGAGGGGGCGAGAGGTGAAAAACTGTTTTTT,CAISESEGARGEKLFF
TRBJ2-1,TRBV29-1,-,-,TGCAGCGTTGAAGAACAGGGACCGTCGCAGTTCTTC,CSVEEQGPSQFF
TRBJ2-5,TRBV30,-,-,TGTGCCTTAACGACGGTGCTAGGCGAGACCCAGTACTTC,CALTTVLGETQYF
TRBJ1-2,TRBV15,-,-,TGTGCCACCAGCAGAGGAGGAGGGGATAAGCCGGATGGCTACACCTTC,CATSRGGGDKPDGYTF
TRBJ2-3,TRBV7-9,TRBD2,few,TGTGCCAGCAGCTTAGACCCAGATGTGGCGGGGGTCACAGATACGCAGTATTTT,CASSLDPDVAGVTDTQYF
TRBJ2-3,TRBV11-2,TRBD1,-,TGTGCCAGCAGCCGAGTGGGACAGCGCACAGATACGCAGTATTTT,CASSRVGQRTDTQYF
TRBJ1-1,TRBV6-6,-,few,TGTGCCAGCAGTGGGGCACCGTCTGAAGCTTTCTTT,CASSGAPSEAFF
TRBJ2-1,TRBV5-1,-,-,TGCGCCAGCAGCTCCGGACAGATTAGCGGGAATGAGCAGTTCTTC,CASSSGQISGNEQFF
TRBJ2-1,TRBV5-4,-,-,TGTGCCAGCAGCCAAGAAGAGGGCGGGGGCCACAATGAGCAGTTCTTC,CASSQEEGGGHNEQFF
TRBJ1-1,TRBV27,-,-,TGTGCCAGCAGTTTATCCCGGGACACCGAAGCTTTCTTT,CASSLSRDTEAFF
TRBJ1-2,TRBV7-8,-,-,TGTGCCAGCAGCCCGTTACAGACAGGCCTGGGCCCTAACTATGGCTACACCTTC,CASSPLQTGLGPNYGYTF
TRBJ2-5,TRBV2,-,-,TGTGCCAGCAGCGGGGGCGGGGGAGTCCGAGAGACCCAGTACTTC,CASSGGGGVRETQYF
TRBJ1-5,TRBV6-1,TRBD1,-,TGTGCCAGCAGTGTGGGGGACAGGTTGAATCAGCCCCAGCATTTT,CASSVGDRLNQPQHF
TRBJ1-2,TRBV7-2,-,-,TGTGCCAGCACACCTTGGGGACCCATAACAGGCGGGAAAGGCTACACCTTC,CASTPWGPITGGKGYTF
TRBJ2-2,TRBV10-1,-,-,TGCGCCAGCAGTGAGTCTCGCAGGGGGGACACCGGGGAGCTGTTTTTT,CASSESRRGDTGELFF
TRBJ2-1,TRBV7-6,TRBD2,-,TGTGCCAGCAGCTTAGGGTGGCGGGGGGGCCTTTATGAGCAGTTCTTC,CASSLGWRGGLYEQFF
TRBJ2-3,TRBV5-4,-,-,TGTGCCAGCAGCTTCCCCCTCGGTTCGGGGTTTCGGACAGATACGCAGTATTTT,CASSFPLGSGFRTDTQYF
TRBJ2-5,TRBV2,TRBD2,-,TGTGCCAGCAGATCTAGCGGGGAGGAGACCCAGTACTTC,CASRSSGEETQYF
TRBJ2-6,TRBV10-3,-,-,TGTGCCATCAGTGAGTCGAGCGGAGGAGGGAAGGCCTTGGACGTCCTGACTTTC,CAISESSGGGKALDVLTF
TRBJ2-7,TRBV29-1,TRBD1,-,TGCAGCGTTGGACAGGGGGCTTACGAGCAGTACTTC,CSVGQGAYEQYF
TRBJ2-3,TRBV19,-,-,TGTGCCAGTAGTATTATTAGACAGGCAGATACGCAGTATTTT,CASSIIRQADTQYF
TRBJ1-1,TRBV5-1,-,-,TGCGCCAGCAGCTCACTGACAGGAGGGAACACTGAAGCTTTCTTT,CASSSLTGGNTEAFF
TRBJ2-7,TRBV15,-,-,TGTGCCACCAGCAGAGATCCTCGGTACGAGCAGTACTTC,CATSRDPRYEQYF
TRBJ1-2,TRBV30,-,-,TGTGCCTGGAGTGGCGGGTACGGATATGGCTACACCTTC,CAWSGGYGYGYTF
TRBJ2-7,TRBV10-3,TRBD2,few,TGTGCCATCAGTGGGGGCGGGAGGGCCTACGAGCAGTACTTC,CAISGGGRAYEQYF
TRBJ1-1,TRBV7-2,TRBD1,-,TGTGCCAGCAGCTTGCGACAGGGTGGGACTGAAGCTTTCTTT,CASSLRQGGTEAFF
TRBJ1-6,TRBV27,TRBD1,-,TGTGCCAGCAGTGACAGGGGAAGGGGTTCACCCCTCCACTTT,CASSDRGRGSPLHF
TRBJ1-2,TRBV18,TRBD1,-,TGTGCCAGCTCACCGAGACAACAGGGACAGGAGATTAACTATGGCTACACCTTC,CASSPRQQGQEINYGYTF
TRBJ2-7,TRBV27,TRBD2,-,TGTGCCAGCAGCAAGGGGGTAGCGGGGGCCTTCTCCTACGAGCAGTACTTC,CASSKGVAGAFSYEQYF
TRBJ2-7,TRBV7-9,-,-,TGTGCCAGCAGCCTGGGGGCAGGGGCATACGAGCAGTACTTC,CASSLGAGAYEQYF
TRBJ1-4,TRBV7-9,-,-,TGTGCCAGCAGCTCAGGGTCCGGAAAACTGTTTTTT,CASSSGSGKLFF
TRBJ1-6,TRBV6-5,-,-,TGTGCCAGCAGTTTGGTTCTGGCTAATTCACCCCTCCACTTT,CASSLVLANSPLHF
TRBJ1-1,TRBV9,-,-,TGTGCCAGCAGCGTAGGAGTGAATATAATCACTGAAGCTTTCTTT,CASSVGVNIITEAFF
TRBJ1-5,TRBV6-5,TRBD1,-,TGTGCCAGCAGCCAAGGACAGGTCAATCAGCCCCAGCATTTT,CASSQGQVNQPQHF
TRBJ2-5,TRBV9,TRBD1,-,TGTGCCAGCAGCGTAGGATCGACAGGGGCCGAAGAGACCCAGTACTTC,CASSVGSTGAEETQYF
TRBJ2-7,TRBV5-1,TRBD1,few,TGCGCCAGCAGACCCCCGGGACAGTCATTCGGCGAGCAGTACTTC,CASRPPGQSFGEQYF
TRBJ2-3,TRBV5-1,-,-,TGCGCCAGCAGACAACCCCCGAGCACAGATACGCAGTATTTT,CASRQPPSTDTQYF
TRBJ2-1,TRBV5-1,-,-,TGCGCCAGCAGCTTCACAGGGGAGGAATACAATGAGCAGTTCTTC,CASSFTGEEYNEQFF
TRBJ1-2,TRBV15,-,-,TGTGCCACCAGCTCCCCTAGGGGGGGCGCCCGTTCTTCCTATGGCTACACCTTC,CATSSPRGGARSSYGYTF
TRBJ2-7,TRBV13,TRBD1,-,TGTGCCAGCAGCTTAGCCGGGACAGGGTCGGCGGAGCAGTACTTC,CASSLAGTGSAEQYF
TRBJ1-1,TRBV18,TRBD1,few,TGTGCCAGCTCACCAAGGACAGGGGAAGCTTTCTTT,CASSPRTGEAFF
TRBJ2-3,TRBV5-8,-,-,TGTGCCAGCAGCTTTCGACAGAGCACAGATACGCAGTATTTT,CASSFRQSTDTQYF
TRBJ1-1,TRBV6-4,-,-,TGTGCCAGCAGTGCAGACAGGAACACTGAAGCTTTCTTT,CASSADRNTEAFF
TRBJ1-5,TRBV7-9,-,once,TGTGCCAGCAGCCCCGCTAATGGAGAACAGCCCCAGCATTTT,CASSPANGEQPQHF
TRBJ2-3,TRBV9,TRBD2,-,TGTGCCAGCAGCGTATCCGGGGGGTCCACAGATACGCAGTATTTT,CASSVSGGSTDTQYF
TRBJ1-2,TRBV2,TRBD1,-,TGTGCCAGCAGTCCGGACAGGGGGGACGGCTACACCTTC,CASSPDRGDGYTF
TRBJ1-1,TRBV9,-,-,TGTGCCAGCAGCGTAGGAGGTGCCATGAACACTGAAGCTTTCTTT,CASSVGGAMNTEAFF
TRBJ1-6,TRBV7-9,-,-,TGTGCCAGCAGCTTAGACAGAGCAAATAATTCACCCCTCCACTTT,CASSLDRANNSPLHF
TRBJ1-1,TRBV5-1,-,-,TGCGCCAGCCGGGGGGCAGGATCAAACACTGAAGCTTTCTTT,CASRGAGSNTEAFF
TRBJ1-1,TRBV10-3,TRBD1,-,TGTGCCATCAGTGAGTCACAGGGGGGCACTGAAGCTTTCTTT,CAISESQGGTEAFF
TRBJ1-2,TRBV6-5,TRBD1,-,TGTGCCAGCAGTCGAGGGGGCGGGTATGGCTACACCTTC,CASSRGGGYGYTF
TRBJ2-1,TRBV19,TRBD2,-,TGTGCCAGTAGTATTAGGCTAGCGGCCTACAATGAGCAGTTCTTC,CASSIRLAAYNEQFF
TRBJ1-1,TRBV19,-,-,TGTGCCAGTACCACAGGCCTCAGGGACACTGAAGCTTTCTTT,CASTTGLRDTEAFF
TRBJ2-5,TRBV29-1,TRBD2,few,TGCAGCGTCTCCGGGACTAGCGGGGGGGAAGGCGAGACCCAGTACTTC,CSVSGTSGGEGETQYF
TRBJ1-2,TRBV20-1,-,-,TGCAGTGTGAGTTATGGCTACACCTTC,CSVSYGYTF
TRBJ2-5,TRBV2,-,once,TGTGCCAGCAGTGAAAACGGGGAGACCCAGTACTTC,CASSENGETQYF
TRBJ2-1,TRBV5-6,-,-,TGTGCCAGCAGCTTGTCCCCCGGTAGTGAGCAGTTCTTC,CASSLSPGSEQFF
TRBJ1-3,TRBV19,TRBD1,-,TGTGCCAGTAGTATCCGCCTACAGGGGACTGGAAACACCATATATTTT,CASSIRLQGTGNTIYF
TRBJ1-1,TRBV10-1,-,-,TGCGCCAGCAGTGAGTCGAGCGGACCTGAAGCTTTCTTT,CASSESSGPEAFF